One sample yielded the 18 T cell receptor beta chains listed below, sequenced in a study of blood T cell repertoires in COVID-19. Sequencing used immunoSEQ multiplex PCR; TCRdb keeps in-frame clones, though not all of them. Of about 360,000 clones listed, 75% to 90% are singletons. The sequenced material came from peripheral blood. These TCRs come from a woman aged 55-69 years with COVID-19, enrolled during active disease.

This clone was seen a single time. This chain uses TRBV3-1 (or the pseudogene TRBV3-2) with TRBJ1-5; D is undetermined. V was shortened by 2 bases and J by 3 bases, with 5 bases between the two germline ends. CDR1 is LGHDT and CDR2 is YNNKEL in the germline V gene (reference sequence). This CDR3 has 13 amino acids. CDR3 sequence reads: CASSQTNNQPQHF. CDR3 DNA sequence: TGTGCCAGCAGCCAAACAAACAATCAGCCCCAGCATTTT.

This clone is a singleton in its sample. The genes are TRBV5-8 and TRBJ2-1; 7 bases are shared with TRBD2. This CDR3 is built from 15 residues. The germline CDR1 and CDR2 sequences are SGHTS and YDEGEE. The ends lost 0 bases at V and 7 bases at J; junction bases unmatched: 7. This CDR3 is CASSLEGRVRNEQFF. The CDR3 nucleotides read TGTGCCAGCAGCTTGGAAGGGAGGGTGCGAAATGAGCAGTTCTTC.

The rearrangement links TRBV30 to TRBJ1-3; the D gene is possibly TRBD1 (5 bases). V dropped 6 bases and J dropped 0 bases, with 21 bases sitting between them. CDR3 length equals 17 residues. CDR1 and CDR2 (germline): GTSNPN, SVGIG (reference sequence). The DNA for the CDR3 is TGTGCCTGCTCTAACGCAGGGTTATACATCTCTGGAAACACCATATATTTT. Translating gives CACSNAGLYISGNTIYF.

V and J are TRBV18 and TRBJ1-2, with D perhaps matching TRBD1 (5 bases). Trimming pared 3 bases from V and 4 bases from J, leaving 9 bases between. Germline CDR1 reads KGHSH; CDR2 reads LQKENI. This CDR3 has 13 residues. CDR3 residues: CASSPSGRYGYTF. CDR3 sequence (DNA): TGTGCCAGCTCACCGTCAGGGCGCTATGGCTACACCTTC.

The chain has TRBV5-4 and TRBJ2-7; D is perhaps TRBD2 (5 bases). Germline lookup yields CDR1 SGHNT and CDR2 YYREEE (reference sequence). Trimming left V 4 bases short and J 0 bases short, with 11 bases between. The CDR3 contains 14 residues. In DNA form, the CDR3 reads TGTGCCAGCAGCGCTACTGGGAGCTCCTACGAGCAGTACTTC. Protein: CASSATGSSYEQYF.

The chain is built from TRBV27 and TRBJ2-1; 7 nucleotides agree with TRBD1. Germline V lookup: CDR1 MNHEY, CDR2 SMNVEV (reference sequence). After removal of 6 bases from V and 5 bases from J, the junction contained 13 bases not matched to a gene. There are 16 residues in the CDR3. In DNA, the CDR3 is TGTGCCAGCAGCCTCATGACAGGGTCGGGACACAATGAGCAGTTCTTC. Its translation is CASSLMTGSGHNEQFF.

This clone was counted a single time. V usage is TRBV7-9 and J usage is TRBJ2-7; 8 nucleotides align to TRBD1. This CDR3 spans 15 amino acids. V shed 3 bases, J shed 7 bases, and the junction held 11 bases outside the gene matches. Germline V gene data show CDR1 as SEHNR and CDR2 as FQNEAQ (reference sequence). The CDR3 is CASSFARTGIGEQYF. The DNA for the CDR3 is TGTGCCAGCAGCTTCGCCAGGACAGGGATCGGGGAGCAGTACTTC.

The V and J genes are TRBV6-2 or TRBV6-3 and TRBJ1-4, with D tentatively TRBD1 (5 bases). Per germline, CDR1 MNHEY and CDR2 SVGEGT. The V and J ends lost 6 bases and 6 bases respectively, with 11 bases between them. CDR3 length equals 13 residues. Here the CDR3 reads CASSLGRDEKLFF. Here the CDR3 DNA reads TGTGCCAGCAGCCTGGGCAGGGATGAAAAACTGTTTTTT.

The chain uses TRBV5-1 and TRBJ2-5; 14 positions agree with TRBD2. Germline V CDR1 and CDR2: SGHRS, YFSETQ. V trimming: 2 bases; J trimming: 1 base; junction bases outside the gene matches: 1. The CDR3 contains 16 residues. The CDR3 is CASSFGLAGGQETQYF. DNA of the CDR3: TGCGCCAGCAGCTTCGGACTAGCGGGGGGCCAAGAGACCCAGTACTTC.

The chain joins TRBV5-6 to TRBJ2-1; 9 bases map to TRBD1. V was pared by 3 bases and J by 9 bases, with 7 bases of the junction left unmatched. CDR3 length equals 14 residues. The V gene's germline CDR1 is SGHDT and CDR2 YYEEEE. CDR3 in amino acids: CASSSPTGGTEQFF. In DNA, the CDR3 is TGTGCCAGCAGCTCGCCAACAGGGGGCACTGAGCAGTTCTTC.

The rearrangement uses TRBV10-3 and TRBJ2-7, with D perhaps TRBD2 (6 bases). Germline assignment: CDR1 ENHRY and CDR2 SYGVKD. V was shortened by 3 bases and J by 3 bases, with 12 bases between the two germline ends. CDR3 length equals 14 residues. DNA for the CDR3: TGTGCCATCAGTGAAAATGGAGGGCTCTACGAGCAGTACTTC. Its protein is CAISENGGLYEQYF.

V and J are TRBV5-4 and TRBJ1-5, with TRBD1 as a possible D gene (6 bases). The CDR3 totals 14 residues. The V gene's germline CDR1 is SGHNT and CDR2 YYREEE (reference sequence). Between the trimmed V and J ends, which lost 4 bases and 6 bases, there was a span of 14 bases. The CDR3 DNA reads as TGTGCCAGCAGCCCGGGAACAGGGAGTCAGCCCCAGCATTTT. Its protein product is CASSPGTGSQPQHF.

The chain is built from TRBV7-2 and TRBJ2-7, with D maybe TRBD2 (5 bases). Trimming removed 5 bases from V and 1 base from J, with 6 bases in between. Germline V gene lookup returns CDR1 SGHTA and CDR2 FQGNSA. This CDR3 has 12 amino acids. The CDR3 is CASSRGSYEQYF. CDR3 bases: TGTGCCAGCAGCCGGGGATCCTACGAGCAGTACTTC.

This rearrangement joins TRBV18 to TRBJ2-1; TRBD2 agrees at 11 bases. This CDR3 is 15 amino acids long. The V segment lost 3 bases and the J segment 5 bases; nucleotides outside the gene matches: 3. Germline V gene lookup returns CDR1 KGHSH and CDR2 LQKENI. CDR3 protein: CASSPLAGGHNEQFF. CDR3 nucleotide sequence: TGTGCCAGCTCACCTCTAGCGGGGGGACACAATGAGCAGTTCTTC.

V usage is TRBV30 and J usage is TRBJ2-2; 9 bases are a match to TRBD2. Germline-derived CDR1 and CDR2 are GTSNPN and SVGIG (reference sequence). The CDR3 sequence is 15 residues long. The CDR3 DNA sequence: TGTGCTGACTACCGCGGGGGGGATAACACCGGGGAGCTGTTTTTT. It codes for CADYRGGDNTGELFF.

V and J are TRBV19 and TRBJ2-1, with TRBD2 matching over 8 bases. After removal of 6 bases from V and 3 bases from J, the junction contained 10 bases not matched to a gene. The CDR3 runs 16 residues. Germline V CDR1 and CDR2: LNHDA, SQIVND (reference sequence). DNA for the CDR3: TGTGCCAGTAGACCAGCGGGAGTTTCGCTCTACAATGAGCAGTTCTTC. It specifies CASRPAGVSLYNEQFF.

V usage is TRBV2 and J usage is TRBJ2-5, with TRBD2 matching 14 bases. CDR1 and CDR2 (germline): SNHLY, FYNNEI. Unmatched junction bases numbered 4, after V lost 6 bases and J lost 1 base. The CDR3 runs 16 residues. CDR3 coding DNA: TGTGCCAGCAGCAAGACTAGCGGGGGGGCCCAAGAGACCCAGTACTTC. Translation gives CASSKTSGGAQETQYF.

The CDR3 nucleotides read TGTGCCAGCAGCTGGAGGGACCCCGGGGGAGAAAAACTGTTTTTT. As protein: CASSWRDPGGEKLFF. The chain combines TRBV5-6 with TRBJ1-4; perhaps TRBD1 as D (5 bases). This CDR3 is built from 15 residues. Germline assignment: CDR1 SGHDT and CDR2 YYEEEE. V lost 3 bases, J lost 8 bases, and 17 bases lay in between.